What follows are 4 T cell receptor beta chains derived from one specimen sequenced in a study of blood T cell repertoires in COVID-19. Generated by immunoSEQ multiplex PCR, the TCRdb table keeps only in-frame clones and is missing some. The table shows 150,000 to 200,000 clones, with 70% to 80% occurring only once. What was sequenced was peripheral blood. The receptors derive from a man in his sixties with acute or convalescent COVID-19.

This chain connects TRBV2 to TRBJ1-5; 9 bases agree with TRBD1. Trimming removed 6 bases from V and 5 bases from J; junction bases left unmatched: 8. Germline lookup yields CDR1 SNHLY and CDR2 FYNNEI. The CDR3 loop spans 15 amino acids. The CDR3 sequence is CASRHGTGSDQPQHF. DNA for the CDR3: TGTGCCAGCAGACACGGGACAGGGTCTGATCAGCCCCAGCATTTT. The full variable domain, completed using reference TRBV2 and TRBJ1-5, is EPEVTQTPSHQVTQMGQEVILRCVPISNHLYFYWYRQILGQKVEFLVSFYNNEISEKSEIFDDQFSVERPDGSNFTLKIRSTKLEDSAMYFCASRHGTGSDQPQHFGDGTRLSIL.

The CDR3 region is CASSHPVRGTYEQYF. CDR3 in DNA: TGCGCCAGCAGCCACCCAGTGCGGGGAACCTACGAGCAGTACTTC. The chain is built from TRBV4-1 and TRBJ2-7; D is perhaps TRBD2 (6 bases). Germline CDR1 MGHRA, CDR2 YSYEKL. V was pared by 3 bases and J by 2 bases, with 14 bases between. There are 15 residues in the CDR3.

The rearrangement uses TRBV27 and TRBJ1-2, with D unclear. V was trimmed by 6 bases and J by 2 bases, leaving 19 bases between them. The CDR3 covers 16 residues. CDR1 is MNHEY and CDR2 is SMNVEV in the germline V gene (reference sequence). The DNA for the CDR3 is TGTGCCAGCAGCCCCGAAGAAGGGAGAGCCAACTATGGCTACACCTTC. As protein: CASSPEEGRANYGYTF.

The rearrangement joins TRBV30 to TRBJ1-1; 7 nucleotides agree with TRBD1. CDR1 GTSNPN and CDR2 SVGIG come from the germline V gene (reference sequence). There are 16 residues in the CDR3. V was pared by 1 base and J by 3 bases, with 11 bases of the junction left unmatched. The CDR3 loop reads CAWSGVAGGKDTEAFF. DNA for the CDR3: TGTGCCTGGAGTGGGGTGGCAGGGGGTAAGGACACTGAAGCTTTCTTT.